Each of the 8 T cell receptor beta chains below was sequenced from the same sample in a study of blood T cell repertoires in COVID-19. Profiling relied on immunoSEQ multiplex PCR, and the TCRdb table lists in-frame clones only, not all of them. The table has 130,000 to 150,000 clones, 84% seen once; the top ten hold 4.5% to 6%. Source material: peripheral blood. All receptors derive from a human donor in a cohort sampled during active COVID-19.

This clone was counted only a few times. The rearrangement links TRBV30 to TRBJ1-5, with TRBD1 as a possible D gene (6 bases). CDR1 is GTSNPN and CDR2 is SVGIG in the germline V gene (reference sequence). The CDR3 has 14 residues. The V end lost 2 bases, the J end lost 5 bases, and 13 bases lay between the germline ends. The CDR3 loop is CAWSRTVGDQPQHF. In DNA form, the CDR3 reads TGTGCCTGGAGTCGGACAGTCGGGGATCAGCCCCAGCATTTT.

The rearrangement links TRBV11-2 to TRBJ2-2, with TRBD2 matching over 12 bases. This CDR3 comprises 16 residues. From germline, CDR1 is SGHAT and CDR2 FQNNGV. Trimming cost V 6 bases and J 6 bases; bases outside gene matches: 8. CDR3 loop: CASSPWLAGGSGELFF. The CDR3 bases are TGTGCCAGCAGTCCCTGGCTAGCGGGGGGGTCCGGGGAGCTGTTTTTT.

The genes are TRBV7-9 and TRBJ2-1, with TRBD2 matching over 9 bases. With V trimmed by 5 bases and J by 10 bases, 12 bases remained unmatched. CDR1 SEHNR and CDR2 FQNEAQ come from the germline V gene (reference sequence). The CDR3 sequence is 15 residues long. The CDR3 nucleotides are TGTGCCAGCAGCGCCAGCGGGAGGTCCCTCAGAGAGCAGTTCTTC. It translates to CASSASGRSLREQFF.

The V and J genes are TRBV5-4 and TRBJ2-3; D remains unclear. CDR1 and CDR2 from the germline V gene are SGHNT and YYREEE (reference sequence). Between the trimmed V and J ends, which lost 3 bases and 1 base, there was a span of 12 bases. The CDR3 sequence is 15 residues long. CDR3 sequence: CASSSGAVGTDTQYF. The CDR3 bases are TGTGCCAGCAGCTCCGGTGCCGTCGGCACAGATACGCAGTATTTT.

In this sample, this clone turned up once. V usage is TRBV19 and J usage is TRBJ2-1, with 11 bases aligning to TRBD1. The length of the CDR3 is 16 residues. Germline loops: CDR1 LNHDA, CDR2 SQIVND (reference sequence). With 6 bases clipped from V and 7 bases from J, the junction kept 11 bases outside the gene matches. This CDR3 reads CASSIPGQGVANEQFF. In DNA form, the CDR3 reads TGTGCCAGTAGCATCCCGGGACAGGGGGTGGCGAATGAGCAGTTCTTC.

This clone turned up a few times. The chain couples TRBV6-2 or TRBV6-3 to TRBJ1-1, with 7 bases identical to TRBD1. The CDR3 extends over 14 amino acids. Germline V gene sequence: CDR1 MNHEY, CDR2 SVGEGT. Trimming cost V 6 bases and J 6 bases; bases outside gene matches: 10. CDR3 DNA: TGTGCCAGCAGCCCGGACAGGCTAGTCGCTGAAGCTTTCTTT. Its protein product is CASSPDRLVAEAFF.

The rearrangement joins TRBV6-6 to TRBJ1-4, with TRBD1 as a possible D gene (5 bases). Germline-derived CDR1 and CDR2 are MNHNY and SVGAGI (reference sequence). Between the trimmed V and J ends, which lost 9 bases and 8 bases, there was a span of 19 bases. This CDR3 is built from 14 residues. CDR3 bases: TGTGCCAGTGCCGGACGGGACGGGGGGGAAAAACTGTTTTTT. Protein product: CASAGRDGGEKLFF.

This clone was counted once. The chain uses TRBV5-1 and TRBJ2-1; the match to TRBD1 covers 7 bases. This CDR3 is built from 16 residues. Losses at the gene ends were 0 bases for V and 4 bases for J; bases not matched to a gene: 7. The germline V gene has CDR1 SGHRS and CDR2 YFSETQ. CDR3 sequence (DNA): TGCGCCAGCAGCTTGGAAGACAGGGTGGGGTACAATGAGCAGTTCTTC. The encoded protein is CASSLEDRVGYNEQFF.